These T cell receptor beta chains were read from a single sample in a study of blood T cell repertoires in COVID-19. Measured with immunoSEQ multiplex PCR; TCRdb has only the in-frame clones, and not every one. The profile shows approximately 530,000 clones, roughly 89% of them singletons. Sequencing input: peripheral blood. The receptors come from a woman aged 50 to 65 with COVID-19, enrolled during active disease. Each CDR3 is given with its conserved first and last residue. A D gene is named only where the DNA matches it firmly. Some rows mark clone size as missing; the rest say once, few, many or name a class of expanded clone.

D: TRBD1; size: NA; J: TRBJ1-1; V: TRBV7-6; DNA: TGTGCCAGCAGCTCCATGACAGGGTCAATCACTGAAGCTTTCTTT; CDR3: CASSSMTGSITEAFF
D: TRBD1; size: NA; J: TRBJ1-2; V: TRBV6-5; DNA: TGTGCCAGCAGTTACTCGGGACAGATTAACTATGGCTACACCTTC; CDR3: CASSYSGQINYGYTF
D: NA; size: NA; J: TRBJ1-1; V: TRBV5-1; DNA: TGCGCCAGCAGCTTCGGGGGTTTGAACACTGAAGCTTTCTTT; CDR3: CASSFGGLNTEAFF
D: NA; size: NA; J: TRBJ1-2; V: TRBV30; DNA: TGTGCCTGGAGTGTACTCCGAGGAGGCTACACCTTC; CDR3: CAWSVLRGGYTF
D: NA; size: NA; J: TRBJ1-5; V: TRBV21-1; DNA: TGTGCCAGCCTGACAGTCAAAGATCCCCAGCCCCAGCATTTT; CDR3: CASLTVKDPQPQHF
D: TRBD2; size: NA; J: TRBJ2-3; V: TRBV5-1; DNA: TGCGCCAGCAGGAAGCTAGCGGGGGGGCAGCCGCAGTATTTT; CDR3: CASRKLAGGQPQYF
D: NA; size: NA; J: TRBJ2-5; V: TRBV7-9; DNA: TGTGCCAGCAGCTTATGGGGGAGGTCAGACCAAGAGACCCAGTACTTC; CDR3: CASSLWGRSDQETQYF
D: NA; size: NA; J: TRBJ1-1; V: TRBV3-1/TRBV3-2; DNA: TGTGCCAGCAGCCATCTCGCCAAGAGGACTGAAGCTTTCTTT; CDR3: CASSHLAKRTEAFF
D: TRBD1; size: few; J: TRBJ2-2; V: TRBV24-1; DNA: TGTGCCACCAGCCCGACAGGGCGAACCGGGGAGCTGTTTTTT; CDR3: CATSPTGRTGELFF
D: TRBD1; size: NA; J: TRBJ1-1; V: TRBV4-1; DNA: TGCGCCAGCAGCCTCCTTATTCTCGTGGGACAGGGGGCCCCTGAAGCTTTCTTT; CDR3: CASSLLILVGQGAPEAFF
D: TRBD2; size: NA; J: TRBJ2-6; V: TRBV3-1/TRBV3-2; DNA: TGTGCCAGCAGCCACCGCGGGGGGGCATACGGGGCCAACGTCCTGACTTTC; CDR3: CASSHRGGAYGANVLTF
D: TRBD2; size: NA; J: TRBJ2-7; V: TRBV27; DNA: TGTGCCAGCAGTGTCACTAGCGGGGCGTCCTACGAGCAGTACTTC; CDR3: CASSVTSGASYEQYF
D: TRBD1; size: once; J: TRBJ1-4; V: TRBV6-5; DNA: TGTGCCAGCGGTTTACAGGGGGCGCGAGAAAAACTGTTTTTT; CDR3: CASGLQGAREKLFF
D: NA; size: NA; J: TRBJ1-2; V: TRBV30; DNA: TGTGCCTGGAGTGTACTAAATGACCGCCCGGGCTACACCTTC; CDR3: CAWSVLNDRPGYTF
D: NA; size: NA; J: TRBJ1-5; V: TRBV11-2; DNA: TGTGCCAGCAGCCCTATGGCCGGCGGTAATTATCAGCCCCAGCATTTT; CDR3: CASSPMAGGNYQPQHF
D: TRBD1; size: NA; J: TRBJ1-5; V: TRBV19; DNA: TGTGCCAGTACCCCCGGCAGGGGGCCCAATCAGCCCCAGCATTTT; CDR3: CASTPGRGPNQPQHF
D: NA; size: NA; J: TRBJ1-2; V: TRBV30; DNA: TGTGCCTGGATGGGGCTTGTAGGAAACTATGGCTACACCTTC; CDR3: CAWMGLVGNYGYTF
D: NA; size: NA; J: TRBJ2-7; V: TRBV5-4; DNA: TGTGCCAGCAGCTATGAGACACGCGCTTACGAGCAGTACTTC; CDR3: CASSYETRAYEQYF
D: TRBD2; size: once; J: TRBJ2-7; V: TRBV13; DNA: TGTGCCAGCAGCCGCCGCCCACTAGCGGGGTCCGCCTACGAGCAGTACTTC; CDR3: CASSRRPLAGSAYEQYF
D: TRBD1; size: NA; J: TRBJ2-7; V: TRBV4-2; DNA: TGTGCCAGCAGCCAGGAACAGGGGTCGACCTACGAGCAGTACTTC; CDR3: CASSQEQGSTYEQYF
D: TRBD1; size: NA; J: TRBJ1-4; V: TRBV3-1/TRBV3-2; DNA: TGTGCCAGCAGCCAAGACAGGGGGTCGATAGGGGAAAAACTGTTTTTT; CDR3: CASSQDRGSIGEKLFF
D: TRBD2; size: NA; J: TRBJ2-3; V: TRBV7-2; DNA: TGTGCCAGCAGCTATAGCGGGGGGGCCGTCGATACGCAGTATTTT; CDR3: CASSYSGGAVDTQYF
D: TRBD2; size: few; J: TRBJ2-1; V: TRBV7-9; DNA: TGTGCCAGCAGCTATGGGAGGGGCTCGGATGAGCAGTTCTTC; CDR3: CASSYGRGSDEQFF
D: NA; size: NA; J: TRBJ2-2; V: TRBV2; DNA: TGTGCCAGCAGTGAAGCGCCTAACGGGGAGCTGTTTTTT; CDR3: CASSEAPNGELFF
D: NA; size: NA; J: TRBJ2-1; V: TRBV12-3/TRBV12-4; DNA: TGTGCCAGCAGTTTTGGACGGATCGAGGGGCAGTTCTTC; CDR3: CASSFGRIEGQFF
D: TRBD1; size: NA; J: TRBJ1-5; V: TRBV6-5; DNA: TGTGCCAGCAGCCTCGACAGGGCCTCGCAGCCCCAGCATTTT; CDR3: CASSLDRASQPQHF
D: NA; size: NA; J: TRBJ1-6; V: TRBV19; DNA: TGTGCCAGTAGTAGAGGGGAGGGCTCACCCCTCCACTTT; CDR3: CASSRGEGSPLHF
D: NA; size: NA; J: TRBJ2-5; V: TRBV24-1; DNA: TGTGCCACCAGTGAGGGGCCGCGGGAGACCCAGTACTTC; CDR3: CATSEGPRETQYF
D: NA; size: NA; J: TRBJ1-2; V: TRBV7-2; DNA: TGTGCCAGCAGCCCCGCCAGTAACTATGGCTACACCTTC; CDR3: CASSPASNYGYTF
D: NA; size: NA; J: TRBJ2-1; V: TRBV7-9; DNA: TGTGCCAGCACCTTCAAGGTGGGCGAGCAGTTCTTC; CDR3: CASTFKVGEQFF
D: TRBD1; size: NA; J: TRBJ2-5; V: TRBV20-1; DNA: TGCAGTGCTAGTGGCGGCCTGACTCCCACAGGGGTAGAGACCCAGTACTTC; CDR3: CSASGGLTPTGVETQYF
D: NA; size: NA; J: TRBJ2-7; V: TRBV5-4; DNA: TGTGCCAGCAGCTTTGGGTTTCTAGGGGACGAGCAGTACTTC; CDR3: CASSFGFLGDEQYF
D: NA; size: NA; J: TRBJ1-3; V: TRBV4-2; DNA: TGTGCCAGCAGCCAAGATCGGGGTCTAAACACCATATATTTT; CDR3: CASSQDRGLNTIYF
D: TRBD1; size: NA; J: TRBJ1-2; V: TRBV6-2/TRBV6-3; DNA: TGTGCCAGCAGCCGCGGGTGGCAGGGGGTTGGCTACACCTTC; CDR3: CASSRGWQGVGYTF
D: TRBD1; size: NA; J: TRBJ1-1; V: TRBV6-5; DNA: TGTGCCTCTTCGGGACAGAGGAACACTGAAGCTTTCTTT; CDR3: CASSGQRNTEAFF
D: TRBD1; size: NA; J: TRBJ1-2; V: TRBV7-8; DNA: TGTGCCAGCAGCCGAGGGACAGCTCATGGCTACACCTTC; CDR3: CASSRGTAHGYTF
D: NA; size: NA; J: TRBJ2-3; V: TRBV3-1/TRBV3-2; DNA: TGTGCCAGCAGCCAAGATGTGACTAGGACAAATACGCAGTATTTT; CDR3: CASSQDVTRTNTQYF
D: TRBD1; size: NA; J: TRBJ1-2; V: TRBV6-5; DNA: TGTGCCAGCGCGGGACAGGGGACTCGGTATGGCTACACCTTC; CDR3: CASAGQGTRYGYTF
D: TRBD1; size: NA; J: TRBJ1-5; V: TRBV7-8; DNA: TGTGCCAGCAGCTTAGCGACACTAGGGACAGGGGGCCCTTATAGCAATCAGCCCCAGCATTTT; CDR3: CASSLATLGTGGPYSNQPQHF
D: NA; size: NA; J: TRBJ1-2; V: TRBV21-1; DNA: TGTGCCAGCAGCAAAGACGGGACAGCAGAAACCGGGGGAAACTATGGCTACACCTTC; CDR3: CASSKDGTAETGGNYGYTF
D: NA; size: NA; J: TRBJ1-1; V: TRBV10-2; DNA: TGCGCCAGCAGTGCCAACAGGTTGAACACTGAAGCTTTCTTT; CDR3: CASSANRLNTEAFF
D: NA; size: NA; J: TRBJ1-2; V: TRBV4-2; DNA: TGTGCCAGCAGCCAGTGGCGGGAGGATTATGGCTACACCTTC; CDR3: CASSQWREDYGYTF
D: TRBD1; size: NA; J: TRBJ1-5; V: TRBV7-9; DNA: TGTGCCAGCAGCGGAATGGACAGGGGGGAGAATCAGCCCCAGCATTTT; CDR3: CASSGMDRGENQPQHF
D: NA; size: NA; J: TRBJ1-5; V: TRBV28; DNA: TGTGCCAGCAGTTTAAGTGCCGCGAATCAGCCCCAGCATTTT; CDR3: CASSLSAANQPQHF
D: NA; size: NA; J: TRBJ2-6; V: TRBV11-1; DNA: TGTGCCAGCCGACGGGGTGACTCTGGGGCCAACGTCCTGACTTTC; CDR3: CASRRGDSGANVLTF
D: NA; size: few; J: TRBJ1-4; V: TRBV3-1/TRBV3-2; DNA: TGTGCCAGCAGCCAAGTGATTAACAGACCGACCAAAACTAATGAAAAACTGTTTTTT; CDR3: CASSQVINRPTKTNEKLFF
D: NA; size: NA; J: TRBJ1-5; V: TRBV3-1/TRBV3-2; DNA: TGTGCCAGCAGCCAAGGGGGCGAGCAACTCAATCAGCCCCAGCATTTT; CDR3: CASSQGGEQLNQPQHF
D: TRBD1; size: NA; J: TRBJ1-4; V: TRBV12-3/TRBV12-4; DNA: TGTGCCAGCAGTTCAGGGGGCCGAGAAAAACTGTTTTTT; CDR3: CASSSGGREKLFF
D: TRBD2; size: NA; J: TRBJ2-7; V: TRBV19; DNA: TGTGCCAGTAGTATGCGGGAGGTCAGAACCTACGAGCAGTACTTC; CDR3: CASSMREVRTYEQYF
D: NA; size: NA; J: TRBJ1-5; V: TRBV10-3; DNA: TGTGCCATCAGCCCAGGGGATCAGCCCCAGCATTTT; CDR3: CAISPGDQPQHF
D: NA; size: NA; J: TRBJ1-1; V: TRBV29-1; DNA: TGCAGCGTATCTGACAGGATAGACAGTCAAGCTTTCTTT; CDR3: CSVSDRIDSQAFF
D: NA; size: NA; J: TRBJ2-7; V: TRBV5-1; DNA: TGCGCCAGCAGCCCGAGTGGAGGGGCGGGGACTTACGAGCAGTACTTC; CDR3: CASSPSGGAGTYEQYF
D: NA; size: NA; J: TRBJ2-7; V: TRBV11-2; DNA: TGTGCCAGCGCTGACTCACCTTTGGGGCTATACGAGCAGTACTTC; CDR3: CASADSPLGLYEQYF
D: TRBD2; size: NA; J: TRBJ2-3; V: TRBV6-1; DNA: TGTGCCAGCAGTGATCGGGGACTAGCCCACCCCACGCAGTATTTT; CDR3: CASSDRGLAHPTQYF
D: TRBD1; size: NA; J: TRBJ1-2; V: TRBV5-4; DNA: TGTGCCAGCAGCGTACTAACAGGGGGCAACTATGGCTACACCTTC; CDR3: CASSVLTGGNYGYTF
D: NA; size: NA; J: TRBJ1-2; V: TRBV2; DNA: TGTGCCAGCAGTGAGGAGAGCCTTCTGGGGCCTTATGGCTACACCTTC; CDR3: CASSEESLLGPYGYTF
D: NA; size: NA; J: TRBJ2-5; V: TRBV7-9; DNA: TGTGCCAGCAGCTTAGGCCGAGGGGAGACCCAGTACTTC; CDR3: CASSLGRGETQYF
D: NA; size: NA; J: TRBJ2-7; V: TRBV11-2; DNA: TGTGCCAGCAGCTTAGGGTTCGTCAGGGTGGGGGAGCAGTACTTC; CDR3: CASSLGFVRVGEQYF